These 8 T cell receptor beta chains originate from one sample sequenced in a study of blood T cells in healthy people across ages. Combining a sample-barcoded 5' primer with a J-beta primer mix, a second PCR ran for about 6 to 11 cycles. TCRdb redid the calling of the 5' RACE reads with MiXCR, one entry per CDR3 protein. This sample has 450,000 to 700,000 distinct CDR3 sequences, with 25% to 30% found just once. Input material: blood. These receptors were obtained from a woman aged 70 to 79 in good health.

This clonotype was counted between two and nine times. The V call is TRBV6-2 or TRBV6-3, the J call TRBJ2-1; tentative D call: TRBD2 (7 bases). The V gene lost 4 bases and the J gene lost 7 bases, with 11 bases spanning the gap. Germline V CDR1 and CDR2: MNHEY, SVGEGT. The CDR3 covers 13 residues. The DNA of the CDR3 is TGTGCCAGCAGTTGGGGGGGGGCGAATGAGCAGTTCTTC. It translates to CASSWGGANEQFF.

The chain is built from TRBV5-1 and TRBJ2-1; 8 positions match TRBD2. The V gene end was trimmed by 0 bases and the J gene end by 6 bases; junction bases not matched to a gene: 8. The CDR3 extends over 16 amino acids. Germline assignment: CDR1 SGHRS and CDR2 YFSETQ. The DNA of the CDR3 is TGCGCCAGCAGCTTGGGGTCCGGGGGGGGTCGCAATGAGCAGTTCTTC. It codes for CASSLGSGGGRNEQFF.

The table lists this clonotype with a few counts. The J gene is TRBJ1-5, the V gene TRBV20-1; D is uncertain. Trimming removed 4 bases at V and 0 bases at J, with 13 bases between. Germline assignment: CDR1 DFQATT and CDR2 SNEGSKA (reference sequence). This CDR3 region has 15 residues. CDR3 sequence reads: CSATKDGYSNQPQHF. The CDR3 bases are TGCAGTGCTACCAAGGACGGTTATAGCAATCAGCCCCAGCATTTT.

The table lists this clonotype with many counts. The DNA of the CDR3 is TGCGCCAGCAGCCAAGAGGGAGACTGGGATGAGCAGTTCTTC. This sequence encodes CASSQEGDWDEQFF. The chain joins TRBV4-3 to TRBJ2-1; a weak D match, TRBD2 (5 bases). This CDR3 is 14 amino acids long. Germline loops: CDR1 LGHNA, CDR2 YSLEER. V lost 0 bases to trimming and J lost 8 bases, with 11 bases between them.

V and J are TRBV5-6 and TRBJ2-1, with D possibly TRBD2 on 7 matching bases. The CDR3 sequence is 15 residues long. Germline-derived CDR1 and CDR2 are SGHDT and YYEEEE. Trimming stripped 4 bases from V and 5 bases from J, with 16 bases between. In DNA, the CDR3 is TGTGCCAGCAGCCGAGGGGGGGAAGCCAACAATGAGCAGTTCTTC. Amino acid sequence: CASSRGGEANNEQFF.

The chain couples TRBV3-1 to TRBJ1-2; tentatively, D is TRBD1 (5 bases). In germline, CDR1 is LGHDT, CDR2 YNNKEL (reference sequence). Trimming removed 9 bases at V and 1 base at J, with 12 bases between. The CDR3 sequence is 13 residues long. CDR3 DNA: TGTGCCAGTAGGGGACCGCTTAACTATGGCTACACCTTC. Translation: CASRGPLNYGYTF.

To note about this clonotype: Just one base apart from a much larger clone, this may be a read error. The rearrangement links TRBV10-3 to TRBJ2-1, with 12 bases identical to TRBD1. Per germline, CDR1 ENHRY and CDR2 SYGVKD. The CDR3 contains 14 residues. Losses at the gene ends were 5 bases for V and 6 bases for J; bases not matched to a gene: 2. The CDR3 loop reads CAISPGQGANEQFF. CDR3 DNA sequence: TGTGCCATCAGTCCGGGACAGGGGGCCAATGAGCAGTTCTTC.

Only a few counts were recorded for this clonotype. CDR3 sequence reads: CASSQDPGTGGNEQFF. In DNA, the CDR3 is TGCGCCAGCAGCCAAGATCCCGGGACAGGGGGGAATGAGCAGTTCTTC. The chain joins TRBV4-3 to TRBJ2-5, with TRBD1 identical over 11 bases. The closer fit of TRBJ2-1 to the DNA end suggests the J call may be wrong. CDR1 LGHNA and CDR2 YSLEER come from the germline V gene. This CDR3 comprises 16 residues.